These T cell receptor beta chains were read from a single sample in a study of monozygotic twins with inflammatory bowel disease. TCRdb re-analyzed the 5' RACE reads; it lists each CDR3 protein once, without DNA. Its clone listing holds 400,000 to 500,000 distinct CDR3 sequences. What was sequenced was blood. These receptors were obtained from a human donor with ulcerative colitis or Crohn's disease, or a healthy co-twin of an affected twin (not recorded which). Both conserved end residues are part of each CDR3.

length: 15; V: TRBV12-3/TRBV12-4; J: TRBJ1-6; CDR3: CASSFLGSYNSPLHF
length: 15; V: TRBV20-1; J: TRBJ2-2; CDR3: CSARDNGASVGELFF
length: 17; V: TRBV24-1; J: TRBJ1-3; CDR3: CATSANPGLDSGNTIYF
length: 15; V: TRBV7-2; J: TRBJ1-6; CDR3: CASSPWGRGLGPLHF
length: 14; V: TRBV24-1; J: TRBJ2-1; CDR3: CATSDLRPEREQFF
length: 14; V: TRBV5-4; J: TRBJ1-4; CDR3: CASSLAGGDEKLFF
length: 13; V: TRBV19; J: TRBJ2-5; CDR3: CASSRDNEETQYF
length: 14; V: TRBV7-2; J: TRBJ2-7; CDR3: CASSPSGFPYEQYF
length: 15; V: TRBV5-1; J: TRBJ2-4; CDR3: CASRLNPGTGLGEYF
length: 11; V: TRBV29-1; J: TRBJ2-1; CDR3: CSVVLVVEQFF
length: 14; V: TRBV27; J: TRBJ2-7; CDR3: CASSLAGEVYEQYF
length: 13; V: TRBV7-3; J: TRBJ2-1; CDR3: CASSPSPGTKQFF
length: 16; V: TRBV21-1; J: TRBJ2-1; CDR3: CASSKGIGASYNEQFF
length: 16; V: TRBV6-5; J: TRBJ1-4; CDR3: CASSHDRVSAWGKLFF
length: 16; V: TRBV18; J: TRBJ2-5; CDR3: CASSPWMAGIQETQYF
length: 15; V: TRBV28; J: TRBJ2-4; CDR3: CTSLAGALAKNIQYF
length: 17; V: TRBV6-1; J: TRBJ2-2; CDR3: CASSEPGTGLDTGELFF
length: 15; V: TRBV20-1; J: TRBJ2-2; CDR3: CSARYPRDYTGELFF
length: 16; V: TRBV5-1; J: TRBJ2-5; CDR3: CASSLASGLPGEAQYF
length: 15; V: TRBV5-1; J: TRBJ1-5; CDR3: CASSLRGDPNQPQHF
length: 16; V: TRBV5-6; J: TRBJ1-2; CDR3: CASSLDGGSSRHGYTF
length: 15; V: TRBV4-1; J: TRBJ1-1; CDR3: CASSQNRGRHTEAFF
length: 14; V: TRBV4-3; J: TRBJ1-2; CDR3: CASSRDRGLYGYTF
length: 13; V: TRBV29-1; J: TRBJ1-2; CDR3: CSVAQLLAYGYTF
length: 14; V: TRBV29-1; J: TRBJ2-3; CDR3: CSVEDYIEADTQYF
length: 15; V: TRBV14; J: TRBJ2-7; CDR3: CASSQDSGGWYEQYF
length: 13; V: TRBV5-1; J: TRBJ1-1; CDR3: CASSLRGNSEAFF
length: 14; V: TRBV3-1; J: TRBJ1-4; CDR3: CASSRQGDGEKLFF
length: 17; V: TRBV29-1; J: TRBJ2-3; CDR3: CSVARGEALRSTDTQYF
length: 11; V: TRBV6-5; J: TRBJ1-2; CDR3: CASRTGDGYTF
length: 16; V: TRBV7-9; J: TRBJ2-3; CDR3: CASSLAVRDYTDTQYF
length: 16; V: TRBV5-5; J: TRBJ1-1; CDR3: CASSLRDSGLATEAFF